This TCR beta chain was retrieved from a study of T cell repertoires in cytomegalovirus infection. Study background: Public TCR beta signatures were indicative of both CMV infection and a matching HLA type.

TCRdb analysed the reads with MiXCR anew, one entry per CDR3 protein. The sample shows approximately 500,000 distinct CDR3 sequences, approximately 26% of them seen only once. This clonotype has a handful of counts. Its ends do not fully match the called genes, so a read error is possible. The CDR3 is 15 amino acids. Germline assignment: CDR1 LGHNA and CDR2 YSLEER. V and J are TRBV4-3 and TRBJ1-5; D may be TRBD1 (5 bases). The specimen sequenced was PBMCs. The source is a human donor in good health (CMV status not recorded). Some clones in this sample may be carry-over from other donors' samples. CDR3 residues: CASSQDGGSNQPQHF. CDR3 DNA sequence: TGTGCCAGCTCTCAGGATGGGGGAAGCAATCAGCCCCAGCATTTT.